The TCR beta chain described here comes from a study of blood T cell repertoires in COVID-19. Study information: PBMCs, B-cell-depleted T cells, or T cells were the source of the cDNA or gDNA that made up the material.

Looked up from germline, CDR1 is SGHRS and CDR2 is YFSETQ. The V and J ends lost 0 bases and 4 bases respectively, with 10 bases between them. There are 14 residues in the CDR3. Method: immunoSEQ multiplex PCR; TCRdb's copy keeps in-frame clones and lacks some. The table records about 48,000 clones, 80% to 90% of them present only once. The sample comprised peripheral blood. This sequence joins TRBV5-1 and TRBJ1-1; no clear D gene. This sequence was found in a human donor in a cohort sampled during active COVID-19. The CDR3 region is CASSLDAGSTEAFF. In nucleotides, the CDR3 is TGCGCCAGCAGCTTGGATGCGGGATCCACTGAAGCTTTCTTT.